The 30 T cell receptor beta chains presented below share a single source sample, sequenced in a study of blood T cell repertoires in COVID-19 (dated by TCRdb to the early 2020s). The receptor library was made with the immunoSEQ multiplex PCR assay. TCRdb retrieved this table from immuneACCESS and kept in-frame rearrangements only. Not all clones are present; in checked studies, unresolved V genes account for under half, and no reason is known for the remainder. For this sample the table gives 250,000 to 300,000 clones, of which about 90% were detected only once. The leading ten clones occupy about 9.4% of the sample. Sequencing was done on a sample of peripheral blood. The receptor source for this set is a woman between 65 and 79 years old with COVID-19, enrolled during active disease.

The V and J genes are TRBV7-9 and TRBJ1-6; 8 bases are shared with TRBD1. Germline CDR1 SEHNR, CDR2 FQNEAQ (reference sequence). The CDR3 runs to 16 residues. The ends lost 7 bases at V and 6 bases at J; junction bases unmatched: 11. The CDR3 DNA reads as TGTGCCAGCATCAAGGACAGGGCAGGGTCTAATTCACCCCTCCACTTT. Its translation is CASIKDRAGSNSPLHF.

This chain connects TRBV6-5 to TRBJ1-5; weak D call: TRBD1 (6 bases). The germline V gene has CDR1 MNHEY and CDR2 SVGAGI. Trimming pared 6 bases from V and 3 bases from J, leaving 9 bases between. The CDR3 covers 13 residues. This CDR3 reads CASRRDTNQPQHF. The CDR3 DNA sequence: TGTGCCAGCAGACGGGACACCAATCAGCCCCAGCATTTT.

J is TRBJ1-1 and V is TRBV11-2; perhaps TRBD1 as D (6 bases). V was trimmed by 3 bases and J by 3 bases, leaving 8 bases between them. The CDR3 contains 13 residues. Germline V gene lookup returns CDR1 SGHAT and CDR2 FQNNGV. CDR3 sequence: CASSFNRDTEAFF. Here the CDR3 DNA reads TGTGCCAGCAGCTTTAACAGGGACACTGAAGCTTTCTTT.

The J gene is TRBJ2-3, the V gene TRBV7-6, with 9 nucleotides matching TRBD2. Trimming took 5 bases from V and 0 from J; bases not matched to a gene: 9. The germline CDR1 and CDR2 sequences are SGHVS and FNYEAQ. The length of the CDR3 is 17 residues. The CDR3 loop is CASSPRGTSRSTDTQYF. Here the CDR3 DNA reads TGTGCCAGCAGCCCACGCGGGACTAGCAGAAGCACAGATACGCAGTATTTT.

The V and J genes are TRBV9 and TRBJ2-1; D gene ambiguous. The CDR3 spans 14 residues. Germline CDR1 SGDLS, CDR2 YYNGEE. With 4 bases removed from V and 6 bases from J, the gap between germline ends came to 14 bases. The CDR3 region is CASSPRPLINEQFF. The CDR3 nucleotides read TGTGCCAGCAGCCCCCGCCCACTTATCAATGAGCAGTTCTTC.

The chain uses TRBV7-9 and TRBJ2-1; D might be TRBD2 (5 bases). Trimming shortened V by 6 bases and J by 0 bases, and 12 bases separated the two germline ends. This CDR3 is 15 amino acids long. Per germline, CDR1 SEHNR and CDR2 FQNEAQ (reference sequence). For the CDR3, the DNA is TGTGCCAGCAGGCGTCGAGGGAGCTCCTACAATGAGCAGTTCTTC. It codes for CASRRRGSSYNEQFF.

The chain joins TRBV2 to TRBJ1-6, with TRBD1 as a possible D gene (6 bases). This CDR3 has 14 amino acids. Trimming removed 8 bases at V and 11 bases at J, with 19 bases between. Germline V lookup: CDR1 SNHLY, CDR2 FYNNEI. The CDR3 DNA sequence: TGTGCCAGCCTCCCCAGCAACAGGGTGACACCCCTCCACTTT. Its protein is CASLPSNRVTPLHF.

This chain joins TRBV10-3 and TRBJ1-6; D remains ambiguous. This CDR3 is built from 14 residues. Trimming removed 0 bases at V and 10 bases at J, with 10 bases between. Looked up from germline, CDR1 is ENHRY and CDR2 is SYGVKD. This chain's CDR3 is CAISESWSGSPLHF. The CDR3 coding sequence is TGTGCCATCAGTGAGTCGTGGTCGGGGTCACCCCTCCACTTT.

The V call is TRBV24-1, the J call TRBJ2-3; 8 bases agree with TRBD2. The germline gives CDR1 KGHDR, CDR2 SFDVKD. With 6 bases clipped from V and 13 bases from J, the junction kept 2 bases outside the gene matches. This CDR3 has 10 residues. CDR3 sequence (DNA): TGTGCCACCAGTAGCGGGAGAAAGTATTTT. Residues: CATSSGRKYF.

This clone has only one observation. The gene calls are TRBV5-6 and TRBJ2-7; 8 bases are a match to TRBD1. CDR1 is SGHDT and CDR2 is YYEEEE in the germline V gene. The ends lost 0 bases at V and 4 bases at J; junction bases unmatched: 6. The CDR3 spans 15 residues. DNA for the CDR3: TGTGCCAGCAGCTTGGTTGGGCAGGGGGCGTACGAGCAGTACTTC. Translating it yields CASSLVGQGAYEQYF.

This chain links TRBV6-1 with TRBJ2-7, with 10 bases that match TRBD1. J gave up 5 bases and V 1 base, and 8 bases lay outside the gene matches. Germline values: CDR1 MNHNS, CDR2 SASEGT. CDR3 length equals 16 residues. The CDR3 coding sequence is TGTGCCAGCAGTGAAGTTATGACAGGGGGCAAGGACGAGCAGTACTTC. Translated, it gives CASSEVMTGGKDEQYF.

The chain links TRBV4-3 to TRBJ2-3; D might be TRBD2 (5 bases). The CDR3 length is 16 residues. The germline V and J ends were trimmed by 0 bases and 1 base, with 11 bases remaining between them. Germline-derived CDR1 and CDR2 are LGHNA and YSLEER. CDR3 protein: CASSQDTRARTDTQYF. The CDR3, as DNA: TGCGCCAGCAGCCAAGATACGAGGGCACGCACAGATACGCAGTATTTT.

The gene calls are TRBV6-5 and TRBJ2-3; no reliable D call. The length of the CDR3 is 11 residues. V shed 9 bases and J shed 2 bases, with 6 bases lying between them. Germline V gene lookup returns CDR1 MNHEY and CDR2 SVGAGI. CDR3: CASQFTDTQYF. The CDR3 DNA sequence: TGTGCCAGTCAATTCACAGATACGCAGTATTTT.

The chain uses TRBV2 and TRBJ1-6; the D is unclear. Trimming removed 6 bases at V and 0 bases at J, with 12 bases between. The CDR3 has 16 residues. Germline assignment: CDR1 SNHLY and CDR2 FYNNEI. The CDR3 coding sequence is TGTGCCAGCAGCTCAATACAGAGCTCCTATAATTCACCCCTCCACTTT. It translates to CASSSIQSSYNSPLHF.

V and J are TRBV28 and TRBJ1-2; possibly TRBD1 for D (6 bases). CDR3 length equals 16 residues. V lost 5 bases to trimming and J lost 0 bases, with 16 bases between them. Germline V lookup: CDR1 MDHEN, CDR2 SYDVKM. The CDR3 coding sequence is TGTGCCAGCAGTCTTCCCCTACAGGGAGCTAACTATGGCTACACCTTC. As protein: CASSLPLQGANYGYTF.

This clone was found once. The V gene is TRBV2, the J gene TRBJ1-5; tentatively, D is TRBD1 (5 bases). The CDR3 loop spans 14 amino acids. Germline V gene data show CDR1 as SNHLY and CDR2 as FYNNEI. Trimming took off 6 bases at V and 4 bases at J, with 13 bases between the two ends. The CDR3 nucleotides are TGTGCCAGCAGCGTCGGACAAGTAAATCAGCCCCAGCATTTT. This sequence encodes CASSVGQVNQPQHF.

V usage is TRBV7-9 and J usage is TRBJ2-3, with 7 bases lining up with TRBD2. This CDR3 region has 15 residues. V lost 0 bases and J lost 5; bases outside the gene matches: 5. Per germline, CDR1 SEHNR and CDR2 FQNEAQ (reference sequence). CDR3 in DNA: TGTGCCAGCAGCTTAGCGGCCAGGGAGGGAGATACGCAGTATTTT. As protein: CASSLAAREGDTQYF.

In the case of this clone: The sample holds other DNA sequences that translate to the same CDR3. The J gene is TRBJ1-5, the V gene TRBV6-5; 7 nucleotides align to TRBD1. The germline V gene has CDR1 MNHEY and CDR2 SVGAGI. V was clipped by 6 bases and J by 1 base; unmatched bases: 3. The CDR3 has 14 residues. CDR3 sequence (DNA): TGTGCCAGCAGCTTGGGACAGAGCAATCAGCCCCAGCATTTT. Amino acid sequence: CASSLGQSNQPQHF.

The chain's CDR3 is CASSFNSRDRGRRTGELFF. CDR3 sequence (DNA): TGTGCCAGCAGCTTCAACAGCCGGGACAGGGGGCGACGGACCGGGGAGCTGTTTTTT. This chain links TRBV11-3 with TRBJ2-2; TRBD1 matches at 12 bases. Germline-derived CDR1 and CDR2 are SGHNT and YENEEA. V was pared by 3 bases and J by 5 bases, with 13 bases of the junction left unmatched. This CDR3 is built from 19 residues. Looking up the rest from reference TRBV11-3 and TRBJ2-2 gives the full variable domain: EAGVVQSPRYKIIEKKQPVAFWCNPISGHNTLYWYLQNLGQGPELLIRYENEEAVDDSQLPKDRFSAERLKGVDSTLKIQPAELGDSAVYLCASSFNSRDRGRRTGELFFGEGSRLTVL.

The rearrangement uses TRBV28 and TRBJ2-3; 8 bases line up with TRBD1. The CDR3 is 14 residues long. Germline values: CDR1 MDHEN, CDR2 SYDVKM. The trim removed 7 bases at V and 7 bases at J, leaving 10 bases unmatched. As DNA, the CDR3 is TGTGCCAGCACCCCGGGCAGGGGGCTCCATACGCAGTATTTT. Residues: CASTPGRGLHTQYF. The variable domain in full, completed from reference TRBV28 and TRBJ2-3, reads DVKVTQSSRYLVKRTGEKVFLECVQDMDHENMFWYRQDPGLGLRLIYFSYDVKMKEKGDIPEGYSVSREKKERFSLILESASTNQTSMYLCASTPGRGLHTQYFGPGTRLTVL.

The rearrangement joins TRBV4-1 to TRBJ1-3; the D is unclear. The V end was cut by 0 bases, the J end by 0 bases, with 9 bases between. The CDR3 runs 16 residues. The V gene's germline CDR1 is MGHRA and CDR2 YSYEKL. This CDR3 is CASSQDSVLSGNTIYF. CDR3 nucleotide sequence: TGCGCCAGCAGCCAAGATTCGGTACTCTCTGGAAACACCATATATTTT.

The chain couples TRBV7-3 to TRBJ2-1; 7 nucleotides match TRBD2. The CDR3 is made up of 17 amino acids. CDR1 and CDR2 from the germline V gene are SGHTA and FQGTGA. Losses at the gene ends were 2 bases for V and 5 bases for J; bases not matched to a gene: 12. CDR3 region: CASSLRPGAGENNEQFF. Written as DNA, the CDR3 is TGTGCCAGCAGCTTACGCCCCGGCGCGGGAGAGAACAATGAGCAGTTCTTC.

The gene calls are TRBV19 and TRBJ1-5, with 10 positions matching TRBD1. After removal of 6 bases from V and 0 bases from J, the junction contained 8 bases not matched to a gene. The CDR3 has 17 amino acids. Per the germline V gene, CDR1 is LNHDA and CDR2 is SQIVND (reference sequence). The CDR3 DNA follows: TGTGCCAGTAGAGGGACAGGGGCCCTGCATAGCAATCAGCCCCAGCATTTT. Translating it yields CASRGTGALHSNQPQHF.

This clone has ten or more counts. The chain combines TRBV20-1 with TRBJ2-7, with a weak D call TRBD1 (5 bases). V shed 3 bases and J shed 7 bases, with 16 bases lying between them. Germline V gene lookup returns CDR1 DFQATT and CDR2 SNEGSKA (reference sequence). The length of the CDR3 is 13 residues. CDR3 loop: CSASFQGIGEQYF. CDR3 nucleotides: TGCAGTGCTAGTTTTCAGGGAATAGGGGAGCAGTACTTC.

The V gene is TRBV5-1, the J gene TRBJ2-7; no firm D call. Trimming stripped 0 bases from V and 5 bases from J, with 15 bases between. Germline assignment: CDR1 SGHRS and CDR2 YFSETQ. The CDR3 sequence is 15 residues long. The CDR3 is CASSLEDSELDEQYF. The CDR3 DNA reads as TGCGCCAGCAGCTTGGAAGACTCCGAGCTTGACGAGCAGTACTTC.

CDR3 in amino acids: CASRLPRGTEAFF. As DNA, the CDR3 is TGTGCCAGCAGGCTGCCCCGAGGGACTGAAGCTTTCTTT. This rearrangement joins TRBV28 to TRBJ1-1; D call uncertain. Germline values: CDR1 MDHEN, CDR2 SYDVKM. CDR3 length equals 13 residues. Deletions cut 6 bases from V and 5 bases from J, with 13 bases between. Supplemented by reference TRBV28 and TRBJ1-1, the full variable domain reads DVKVTQSSRYLVKRTGEKVFLECVQDMDHENMFWYRQDPGLGLRLIYFSYDVKMKEKGDIPEGYSVSREKKERFSLILESASTNQTSMYLCASRLPRGTEAFFGQGTRLTVV.

This CDR3 reads CASSLSDRRNYGYTF. CDR3 bases: TGTGCCAGCAGCCTTTCGGACAGGCGTAACTATGGCTACACCTTC. The chain links TRBV3-1 (or the pseudogene TRBV3-2) to TRBJ1-2; 7 nucleotides match TRBD1. This CDR3 is built from 15 residues. Unmatched junction bases numbered 6, after V lost 4 bases and J lost 1 base. Germline V gene sequence: CDR1 LGHDT, CDR2 YNNKEL (reference sequence).

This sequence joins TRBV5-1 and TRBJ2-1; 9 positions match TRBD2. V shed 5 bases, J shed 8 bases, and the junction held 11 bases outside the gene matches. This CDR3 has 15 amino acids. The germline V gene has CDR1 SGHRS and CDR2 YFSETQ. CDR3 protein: CASRETGTSLDEQFF. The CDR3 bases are TGCGCCAGCAGGGAAACCGGGACTAGCCTCGATGAGCAGTTCTTC. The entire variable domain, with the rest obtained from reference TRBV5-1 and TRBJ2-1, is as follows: KAGVTQTPRYLIKTRGQQVTLSCSPISGHRSVSWYQQTPGQGLQFLFEYFSETQRNKGNFPGRFSGRQFSNSRSEMNVSTLELGDSALYLCASRETGTSLDEQFFGPGTRLTVL.

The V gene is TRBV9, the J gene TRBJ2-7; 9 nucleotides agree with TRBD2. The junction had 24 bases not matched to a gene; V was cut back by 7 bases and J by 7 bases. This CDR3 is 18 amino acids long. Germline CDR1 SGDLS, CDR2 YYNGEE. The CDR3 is CASGPAGTSLTSPGEQYF. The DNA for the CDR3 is TGTGCCAGCGGCCCAGCAGGGACTAGCTTGACCTCCCCCGGGGAGCAGTACTTC.

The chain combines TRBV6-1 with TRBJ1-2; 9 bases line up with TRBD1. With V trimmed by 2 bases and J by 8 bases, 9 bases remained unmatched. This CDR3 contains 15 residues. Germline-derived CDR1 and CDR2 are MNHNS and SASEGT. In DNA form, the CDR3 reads TGTGCCAGCAGTGAACAGGGACAGGGCTTTTGGGGCTACACCTTC. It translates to CASSEQGQGFWGYTF.